Following are 29 T cell receptor beta chains from one sample sequenced in a study of blood T cell repertoires in COVID-19. Produced via immunoSEQ multiplex PCR; TCRdb's table is partial and in-frame only. The data show roughly 200,000 clones, 65% to 90% seen once. The sample consisted of PBMCs or T cells enriched from blood (not recorded which). The receptors originated from a woman aged 40 to 50 with acute COVID-19.

This clone was seen more than once but under ten times. This chain connects TRBV19 to TRBJ1-5, with a possible D match to TRBD1 (6 bases). CDR1 is LNHDA and CDR2 is SQIVND in the germline V gene (reference sequence). The CDR3 is 13 amino acids. V lost 4 bases and J 7 bases, leaving 11 bases between the germline ends. CDR3 DNA sequence: TGTGCCAGTAGTACCACAGGGTACCAGCCCCAGCATTTT. Residues: CASSTTGYQPQHF. The variable domain in full, with the rest retrieved from reference TRBV19 and TRBJ1-5, is DGGITQSPKYLFRKEGQNVTLSCEQNLNHDAMYWYRQDPGQGLRLIYYSQIVNDFQKGDIAEGYSVSREKKESFPLTVTSAQKNPTAFYLCASSTTGYQPQHFGDGTRLSIL.

This clone was detected ten times or more. This chain connects TRBV2 to TRBJ2-1; 7 nucleotides align to TRBD2. Germline lookup yields CDR1 SNHLY and CDR2 FYNNEI. The CDR3 has 14 residues. V shed 7 bases and J 4 bases; nucleotides not matched to a gene: 7. The CDR3, as DNA: TGTGCCAGCATGGGTGGGAGGGGATACAATGAGCAGTTCTTC. Encoded protein: CASMGGRGYNEQFF.

The rearrangement joins TRBV28 to TRBJ1-5; D not resolved. The CDR3 extends over 16 amino acids. The ends were cut back, 2 bases at V and 6 bases at J, with 17 bases in the middle. Germline V gene sequence: CDR1 MDHEN, CDR2 SYDVKM. This CDR3 reads CASSLDGFGGSQPQHF. In nucleotides, the CDR3 is TGTGCCAGCAGTTTAGACGGGTTTGGAGGTAGTCAGCCCCAGCATTTT.

In this sample, this clone turned up a few times. The genes are TRBV6-5 and TRBJ1-5, with D perhaps matching TRBD1 (6 bases). This CDR3 comprises 15 residues. Germline CDR1 and CDR2: MNHEY and SVGAGI. With 5 bases removed from V and 3 bases from J, the gap between germline ends came to 14 bases. CDR3: CASSPTQGLNQPQHF. CDR3 nucleotides: TGTGCCAGCAGTCCTACCCAGGGGCTCAATCAGCCCCAGCATTTT.

This chain connects TRBV5-1 to TRBJ2-3; 9 nucleotides match TRBD2. Germline loops: CDR1 SGHRS, CDR2 YFSETQ. The V and J ends lost 7 bases and 0 bases, in that order; junction bases with no gene match: 6. There are 15 residues in the CDR3. The CDR3 loop is CASLLTSGSTDTQYF. Here the CDR3 DNA reads TGCGCCAGCCTACTTACTAGCGGGAGCACAGATACGCAGTATTTT.

The chain is built from TRBV15 and TRBJ2-1, with TRBD2 identical over 12 bases. V shed 0 bases and J 1 base; nucleotides not matched to a gene: 10. Germline CDR1 LNHNV, CDR2 YYDKDF (reference sequence). The CDR3 has 20 residues. CDR3 nucleotide sequence: TGTGCCACCAGCAGAGATTACGGGCTAGCGGGAGGGGGGTCCTACAATGAGCAGTTCTTC. Encoded protein: CATSRDYGLAGGGSYNEQFF.

The chain employs TRBV18 and TRBJ1-5; 7 bases agree with TRBD1. Germline CDR1 KGHSH, CDR2 LQKENI. The CDR3 contains 15 residues. V lost 3 bases, J lost 7 bases, and 9 bases stayed unmatched. As DNA, the CDR3 is TGTGCCAGCTCACCTGGGACAGTCGCAGGGCAGCCCCAGCATTTT. Translation: CASSPGTVAGQPQHF.

The rearrangement uses TRBV5-1 and TRBJ2-5; TRBD2 might be the D (6 bases). The germline CDR1 and CDR2 sequences are SGHRS and YFSETQ. The CDR3 consists of 15 residues. Trimming pared 6 bases from V and 7 bases from J, leaving 22 bases between. Written as DNA, the CDR3 is TGCGCCAGCACAGACCCGAGGCACGGGAGTTGGACCCAGTACTTC. Its translation: CASTDPRHGSWTQYF.

The chain carries TRBV18 and TRBJ1-1; 7 bases agree with TRBD1. V dropped 1 base and J dropped 3; count of bases not matched to a gene: 8. Germline CDR1 reads KGHSH; CDR2 reads LQKENI. CDR3 size: 16 residues. CDR3 residues: CASSPQQGKGDTEAFF. DNA for the CDR3: TGTGCCAGCTCACCACAACAGGGGAAGGGAGACACTGAAGCTTTCTTT.

The rearrangement joins TRBV27 to TRBJ1-5, with 7 bases matching TRBD1. This CDR3 region has 16 residues. J gave up 0 bases and V 7 bases, and 9 bases lay outside the gene matches. Germline values: CDR1 MNHEY, CDR2 SMNVEV (reference sequence). The CDR3 protein is CASTPGTAHSNQPQHF. The CDR3 DNA reads TGTGCCAGCACCCCCGGGACAGCCCATAGCAATCAGCCCCAGCATTTT.

J is TRBJ2-4 and V is TRBV9; D gene unclear. Germline loops: CDR1 SGDLS, CDR2 YYNGEE. V was trimmed by 4 bases and J by 0 bases, leaving 11 bases between them. This CDR3 contains 15 residues. CDR3 amino acids: CASSPDNLAKNIQYF. The DNA of the CDR3 is TGTGCCAGCAGCCCCGACAATCTAGCCAAAAACATTCAGTACTTC. The full variable domain, with the rest looked up from reference TRBV9 and TRBJ2-4, is DSGVTQTPKHLITATGQRVTLRCSPRSGDLSVYWYQQSLDQGLQFLIQYYNGEERAKGNILERFSAQQFPDLHSELNLSSLELGDSALYFCASSPDNLAKNIQYFGAGTRLSVL.

This chain uses TRBV10-3 with TRBJ2-7; TRBD2 matches 9 bases. Germline lookup yields CDR1 ENHRY and CDR2 SYGVKD. V gave up 6 bases and J gave up 4 bases; unmatched junction bases: 4. There are 13 residues in the CDR3. The DNA for the CDR3 is TGTGCCATCAGGTTAGCGGGAGATTACGAGCAGTACTTC. Its translation is CAIRLAGDYEQYF.

The chain uses TRBV27 and TRBJ2-7; TRBD1 agrees at 7 bases. Germline values: CDR1 MNHEY, CDR2 SMNVEV (reference sequence). This CDR3 spans 12 amino acids. V trimming: 4 bases; J trimming: 8 bases; junction bases outside the gene matches: 5. DNA for the CDR3: TGTGCCAGCAGTTCGACAGGGTTAAAGCAGTACTTC. Translation: CASSSTGLKQYF.

The chain recombines TRBV19 with TRBJ2-7; 7 positions match TRBD2. CDR1 and CDR2 from the germline V gene are LNHDA and SQIVND (reference sequence). V dropped 4 bases and J dropped 5; count of bases not matched to a gene: 11. This CDR3 region has 15 residues. CDR3 sequence reads: CASSTLEGGPHEQYF. The CDR3 region has the DNA TGTGCCAGTAGTACCTTAGAGGGAGGGCCCCACGAGCAGTACTTC.

J is TRBJ2-1 and V is TRBV28, with D possibly matching TRBD2 (5 bases). In germline, CDR1 is MDHEN, CDR2 SYDVKM. V shed 3 bases and J shed 8 bases, with 8 bases lying between them. The length of the CDR3 is 12 residues. DNA of the CDR3: TGTGCCAGCAGTTTGTCGGGGTATGAGCAGTTCTTC. It specifies CASSLSGYEQFF.

Only one count was recorded for this clone. The chain employs TRBV4-3 and TRBJ2-3; D is perhaps TRBD2 (5 bases). The CDR3 contains 17 residues. Germline V gene lookup returns CDR1 LGHNA and CDR2 YSLEER. V lost 0 bases and J 0 bases, leaving 13 bases between the germline ends. In DNA, the CDR3 is TGCGCCAGCAGCCAAGACAGGACTCAATCTAGCACAGATACGCAGTATTTT. It encodes CASSQDRTQSSTDTQYF.

This chain joins TRBV28 and TRBJ2-7, with 8 bases fitting TRBD1. The CDR3 consists of 14 residues. CDR1 MDHEN and CDR2 SYDVKM come from the germline V gene. J gave up 1 base and V 6 bases, and 5 bases lay outside the gene matches. CDR3 bases: TGTGCCAGCAGGGGGACAGGACCTTCCTACGAGCAGTACTTC. Translating gives CASRGTGPSYEQYF.

The count of this clone is one. Germline is not matched at one junction end, which may reflect a read error. The chain combines TRBV7-6 with TRBJ2-3; 12 nucleotides align to TRBD2. This CDR3 comprises 15 residues. The germline gives CDR1 SGHVS, CDR2 FNYEAQ. CDR3 DNA sequence: TGTGCCAGCAGCCTAGCGGGAGGGAGCACAGATACGCAGTATTTT. The encoded protein is CASSLAGGSTDTQYF.

The chain uses TRBV6-5 and TRBJ2-3, with a weak D call TRBD2 (5 bases). V gave up 8 bases and J gave up 0 bases, with 12 bases separating them. The CDR3 has 14 amino acids. Germline-derived CDR1 and CDR2 are MNHEY and SVGAGI. In nucleotides, the CDR3 is TGTGCCAGCTCCGAGGCGGGTAGCACAGATACGCAGTATTTT. This translates into CASSEAGSTDTQYF.

The rearrangement uses TRBV5-1 and TRBJ2-7; 11 bases are shared with TRBD2. The V segment lost 0 bases and the J segment 2 bases; nucleotides outside the gene matches: 4. From germline, CDR1 is SGHRS and CDR2 YFSETQ. The CDR3 has 16 amino acids. The CDR3 sequence: CASSLGGTSGPYEQYF. The CDR3 nucleotides are TGCGCCAGCAGCTTGGGAGGGACTAGCGGTCCCTACGAGCAGTACTTC.

This clone was seen only once. The chain has TRBV2 and TRBJ2-1; D might be TRBD2 (6 bases). The CDR3 contains 17 residues. CDR1 SNHLY and CDR2 FYNNEI come from the germline V gene. Trimming left V 7 bases short and J 0 bases short, with 19 bases between. The CDR3: CASTFEGLPSSYNEQFF. CDR3 DNA sequence: TGTGCCAGCACTTTCGAGGGACTCCCGAGCTCCTACAATGAGCAGTTCTTC.

The CDR3: CASSQDLGLATDTQYF. The CDR3 nucleotides are TGCGCCAGCAGCCAAGATTTGGGACTAGCAACAGATACGCAGTATTTT. The gene calls are TRBV4-3 and TRBJ2-3; the match to TRBD2 covers 9 bases. CDR3 length: 16 amino acids. Germline CDR1 LGHNA, CDR2 YSLEER. V gave up 0 bases and J gave up 3 bases; unmatched junction bases: 4.

The chain carries TRBV4-2 and TRBJ1-4, with D tentatively TRBD1 (5 bases). Germline CDR1 and CDR2: LGHNA and YNFKEQ. The CDR3 extends over 16 amino acids. Trimming stripped 3 bases from V and 4 bases from J, with 15 bases between. CDR3 loop: CASSQAAGGGNEKLFF. The CDR3 coding sequence is TGTGCCAGCAGCCAGGCCGCGGGGGGGGGTAATGAAAAACTGTTTTTT.

The chain employs TRBV28 and TRBJ2-7, with no clear D. Between the trimmed V and J ends, which lost 1 base and 7 bases, there was a span of 5 bases. The CDR3 spans 11 residues. Germline CDR1 MDHEN, CDR2 SYDVKM. CDR3 loop: CASSLYREQYF. CDR3 bases: TGTGCCAGCAGTTTATATCGGGAGCAGTACTTC.

The chain combines TRBV4-2 with TRBJ1-6; TRBD1 is a possible D gene (5 bases). CDR1 LGHNA and CDR2 YNFKEQ come from the germline V gene. V lost 2 bases and J lost 5, with 16 bases in between. The CDR3 is 17 residues long. The CDR3 region is CASSQKMGGTDNSPLHF. The CDR3, as DNA: TGTGCCAGCAGCCAAAAGATGGGGGGGACGGATAATTCACCCCTCCACTTT.

V is TRBV28 and J is TRBJ2-7; 7 bases fit TRBD1. The CDR3 has 15 residues. Trimming took 2 bases from V and 7 from J; bases not matched to a gene: 11. CDR1 is MDHEN, CDR2 SYDVKM, per germline. The CDR3: CASSLRRRDSSEQYF. The CDR3 DNA follows: TGTGCCAGCAGTTTAAGACGCCGGGACAGCAGTGAGCAGTACTTC.

The chain carries TRBV28 and TRBJ1-1; 8 nucleotides agree with TRBD1. The J segment lost 11 bases and the V segment lost 2 bases, leaving 13 bases of the junction unmatched. This CDR3 has 15 amino acids. CDR1 and CDR2 (germline): MDHEN, SYDVKM. DNA for the CDR3: TGTGCCAGCAGTTTAGAGCGGCAGGGGGCAAGGTGGGCTTTCTTT. Its protein product is CASSLERQGARWAFF. Together with reference TRBV28 and TRBJ1-1, the CDR3 gives the full variable domain: DVKVTQSSRYLVKRTGEKVFLECVQDMDHENMFWYRQDPGLGLRLIYFSYDVKMKEKGDIPEGYSVSREKKERFSLILESASTNQTSMYLCASSLERQGARWAFFGQGTRLTVV.

The chain joins TRBV7-6 to TRBJ1-5; a possible D gene is TRBD1 (6 bases). Germline V lookup: CDR1 SGHVS, CDR2 FNYEAQ. The CDR3 has 15 amino acids. V lost 5 bases, J lost 0 bases, and 11 bases lay in between. Written as DNA, the CDR3 is TGTGCCAGCAGCCGGGACACAGATAGCAATCAGCCCCAGCATTTT. Amino acid sequence: CASSRDTDSNQPQHF.

The chain carries TRBV19 and TRBJ1-2; maybe TRBD1 (6 bases). The germline V and J ends were trimmed by 6 bases and 2 bases, with 10 bases remaining between them. CDR1 and CDR2 from the germline V gene are LNHDA and SQIVND (reference sequence). This CDR3 has 13 amino acids. CDR3 in amino acids: CASRIGQNYGYTF. The CDR3 region has the DNA TGTGCCAGTAGGATTGGACAGAACTATGGCTACACCTTC.